The 31 T cell receptor beta chains reported below all come from one sample, sequenced in a study of T-cell memory formation after mild COVID-19. From the 5' RACE reads, TCRdb called clonotypes with MiXCR, one entry per CDR3 protein. The data contain approximately 340,000 distinct CDR3 sequences, approximately 15% of them singletons. Input material: PBMCs or a T cell subset sorted from them (not recorded which). The receptor set was obtained from a man between 18 and 29 years old who had mild COVID-19 (a few samples of this study predate the infection). Cell type and time point are not known.

The rearrangement joins TRBV5-1 to TRBJ2-3; tentatively, D is TRBD1 or TRBD2 (6 bases each). Trimming took off 1 base at V and 4 bases at J, with 10 bases between the two ends. The germline V gene has CDR1 SGHRS and CDR2 YFSETQ. The CDR3 consists of 14 residues. The CDR3 DNA sequence: TGCGCCAGCAGCTTGACTCGGGGGCCAGATACGCAGTATTTT. The encoded protein is CASSLTRGPDTQYF.

Ten or more counts support this clonotype. The gene calls are TRBV6-4 and TRBJ2-1, with D possibly being TRBD1 or TRBD2 (6 bases each). Between the trimmed V and J ends, which lost 3 bases and 2 bases, there was a span of 11 bases. Germline V lookup: CDR1 MRHNA, CDR2 SNTAGT. The CDR3 is 15 amino acids. The CDR3 protein is CASSEEGGPYNEQFF. The CDR3 nucleotides read TGTGCCAGCAGTGAAGAGGGGGGCCCCTACAATGAGCAGTTCTTC.

This chain uses TRBV28 with TRBJ2-5, with TRBD1 matching over 7 bases. The CDR3 contains 13 residues. In germline, CDR1 is MDHEN, CDR2 SYDVKM. V was clipped by 3 bases and J by 5 bases; unmatched bases: 3. The CDR3 DNA follows: TGTGCCAGCAGTTTCCTGGACAGGGAGACCCAGTACTTC. Residues: CASSFLDRETQYF.

This clonotype was counted a few times. The chain combines TRBV7-2 with TRBJ2-1; 8 nucleotides match TRBD1. CDR1 and CDR2 from the germline V gene are SGHTA and FQGNSA. After removal of 6 bases from V and 0 bases from J, the junction contained 4 bases not matched to a gene. This CDR3 contains 15 residues. The chain's CDR3 is CASREQGVSYNEQFF. CDR3 DNA sequence: TGTGCCAGCAGGGAACAGGGGGTCTCCTACAATGAGCAGTTCTTC.

V and J are TRBV28 and TRBJ2-5; no clear D. Trimming took off 5 bases at V and 6 bases at J, with 7 bases between the two ends. This CDR3 has 11 amino acids. Germline loops: CDR1 MDHEN, CDR2 SYDVKM. CDR3 nucleotide sequence: TGTGCCAGCAGTCCCCGGCAGACCCAGTACTTC. It specifies CASSPRQTQYF. The variable domain in full, with the rest retrieved from reference TRBV28 and TRBJ2-5, is DVKVTQSSRYLVKRTGEKVFLECVQDMDHENMFWYRQDPGLGLRLIYFSYDVKMKEKGDIPEGYSVSREKKERFSLILESASTNQTSMYLCASSPRQTQYFGPGTRLLVL.

This clonotype appeared many times. This sequence joins TRBV5-1 and TRBJ2-3, with D hard to call. With 3 bases removed from V and 6 bases from J, the gap between germline ends came to 11 bases. Germline assignment: CDR1 SGHRS and CDR2 YFSETQ. The CDR3 covers 13 residues. The CDR3 spells CASSSGLLDTQYF. Written as DNA, the CDR3 is TGCGCCAGCAGCTCGGGTCTCCTTGATACGCAGTATTTT.

The V gene is TRBV11-2, the J gene TRBJ2-7; TRBD1 is a possible D gene (6 bases). The germline V and J ends were trimmed by 7 bases and 6 bases, with 13 bases remaining between them. Looked up from germline, CDR1 is SGHAT and CDR2 is FQNNGV. The CDR3 contains 12 residues. The CDR3 DNA reads as TGTGCCAGCAATAACAGGGACGGCGAGCAGTACGTC. It yields the protein CASNNRDGEQYV.

The rearrangement links TRBV4-2 to TRBJ1-1, with D tentatively TRBD1 (5 bases). The CDR3 has 14 residues. V gave up 0 bases and J gave up 3 bases, with 8 bases separating them. CDR1 LGHNA and CDR2 YNFKEQ come from the germline V gene. The CDR3 DNA reads as TGTGCCAGCAGCCAAGATGGGGGGGACACTGAAGCTTTCTTT. Its translation is CASSQDGGDTEAFF.

The table lists this clonotype with a few counts. J is TRBJ1-6 and V is TRBV4-1, with D perhaps TRBD1 (5 bases). Germline-derived CDR1 and CDR2 are MGHRA and YSYEKL. CDR3 size: 16 residues. V was cut by 4 bases and J by 7 bases, with 17 bases left in between. This CDR3 is CASSPRQLYGNSPLHF. The CDR3 DNA is TGCGCCAGCAGCCCCAGACAGCTATACGGGAATTCACCCCTCCACTTT.

The V call is TRBV7-2, the J call TRBJ2-5; possible D gene TRBD2, 6 bases. The germline gives CDR1 SGHTA, CDR2 FQGNSA. This CDR3 region has 15 residues. V lost 5 bases and J 0 bases, leaving 13 bases between the germline ends. Here the CDR3 DNA reads TGTGCCAGCAGCCCAGCGGGTCCTTACCAAGAGACCCAGTACTTC. It is translated as CASSPAGPYQETQYF.

The table lists this clonotype with a few counts. The gene calls are TRBV7-8 and TRBJ2-5; D not certain. The length of the CDR3 is 14 residues. Germline CDR1 and CDR2: SGHVS and FQNEAQ. Trimming took off 1 base at V and 2 bases at J, with 8 bases between the two ends. CDR3 DNA: TGTGCCAGCAGCTTAGGGGCTGTTCAAGAGACCCAGTACTTC. It specifies CASSLGAVQETQYF.

The chain links TRBV6-1 to TRBJ1-3; unclear D gene. CDR3 length: 12 amino acids. V gave up 9 bases and J gave up 7 bases, with 13 bases separating them. Germline-derived CDR1 and CDR2 are MNHNS and SASEGT. CDR3 DNA sequence: TGTGCCAGTAATTGGGAGAGGAACACCATATATTTT. It encodes CASNWERNTIYF.

This clonotype came up a few times. CDR3 bases: TGCAGCGCGTCAGGGAGCAGTGGCGAAAAACTGTTTTTT. This gives the protein CSASGSSGEKLFF. J is TRBJ1-4 and V is TRBV29-1, with D possibly being TRBD1 (5 bases). V lost 7 bases and J 8 bases, leaving 17 bases between the germline ends. This CDR3 is 13 amino acids long. Per the germline V gene, CDR1 is SQVTM and CDR2 is ANQGSEA.

The genes are TRBV10-3 and TRBJ2-7; D may be TRBD1 or TRBD2 (5 bases each). The V end was cut by 1 base, the J end by 0 bases, with 16 bases between. The CDR3 is 17 amino acids. Germline CDR1 ENHRY, CDR2 SYGVKD. For the CDR3, the DNA is TGTGCCATCAGTGAGTGGTGGGACCAGGTGGGCTCCTACGAGCAGTACTTC. Translated, it gives CAISEWWDQVGSYEQYF.

This clonotype was seen a few times. The genes are TRBV28 and TRBJ2-7; 9 bases are shared with TRBD1. This CDR3 is built from 14 residues. Germline loops: CDR1 MDHEN, CDR2 SYDVKM. Trimming took 4 bases from V and 4 from J; bases not matched to a gene: 5. The chain's CDR3 is CASSYRGRRYEQYV. CDR3 in DNA: TGTGCCAGCAGTTACAGGGGGCGAAGGTACGAGCAGTACGTC.

The rearrangement uses TRBV7-2 and TRBJ2-5, with 12 bases fitting TRBD2. J was trimmed by 5 bases and V by 9 bases; bases with no gene match: 10. The germline CDR1 and CDR2 sequences are SGHTA and FQGNSA. The CDR3 loop spans 15 amino acids. The CDR3 region is CASGSLAGGPETQYF. CDR3 DNA sequence: TGTGCCAGTGGATCTCTAGCGGGGGGGCCGGAGACCCAGTACTTC.

This clonotype came up a few times. The chain is built from TRBV12-3 or TRBV12-4 and TRBJ2-1; no clear D gene. V dropped 4 bases and J dropped 13 bases, with 14 bases sitting between them. The CDR3 spans 12 residues. CDR3 bases: TGTGCCAGCAGTTCCGCAAGGGTTATCCAGTTCTTC. Translation: CASSSARVIQFF.

J is TRBJ2-5 and V is TRBV7-2, with TRBD2 matching over 11 bases. CDR3 size: 16 residues. From germline, CDR1 is SGHTA and CDR2 FQGNSA. Unmatched junction bases numbered 8, after V lost 3 bases and J lost 5 bases. The CDR3, as DNA: TGTGCCAGCAGCTTCGGTAGCGGGGGGGCCGGGGAGACCCAGTACTTC. Amino acids: CASSFGSGGAGETQYF.

V and J are TRBV10-3 and TRBJ2-7; unclear D gene. CDR1 and CDR2 (germline): ENHRY, SYGVKD. The CDR3 length is 14 residues. The V gene lost 2 bases and the J gene lost 5 bases, with 13 bases spanning the gap. CDR3 coding DNA: TGTGCCATCAGTGAGAGTCTGGGGTCGAACGAGCAGTACTTC. Translating it yields CAISESLGSNEQYF.

A few counts support this clonotype. The genes are TRBV20-1 and TRBJ2-7, with 9 bases matching TRBD2. Trimming removed 1 base from V and 0 bases from J; junction bases left unmatched: 7. The CDR3 contains 16 residues. Germline V gene lookup returns CDR1 DFQATT and CDR2 SNEGSKA (reference sequence). The CDR3 sequence: CSARVIKRGDSYEQYF. In nucleotides, the CDR3 is TGCAGTGCTAGAGTTATAAAGCGGGGGGACTCCTACGAGCAGTACTTC.

This clonotype was counted at least ten times. The rearrangement joins TRBV7-2 to TRBJ1-5, with TRBD1 as a possible D gene (6 bases). The germline gives CDR1 SGHTA, CDR2 FQGNSA. The CDR3 loop spans 15 amino acids. The V and J ends lost 4 bases and 6 bases respectively, with 16 bases between them. The CDR3 nucleotides read TGTGCCAGCAGCTCCCCTGCAGGGGCTGGTCAGCCCCAGCATTTT. Its translation is CASSSPAGAGQPQHF.

This chain connects TRBV12-3 or TRBV12-4 to TRBJ2-2; D ambiguous. The CDR3 runs to 12 residues. V dropped 3 bases and J dropped 8 bases, with 7 bases sitting between them. The CDR3 bases are TGTGCCAGCAGTTTTTCATTTGGGGAGCTGTTTTTT. It translates to CASSFSFGELFF.

This clonotype was seen at least ten times. V gene TRBV29-1 combines with J gene TRBJ2-1; 9 bases align to TRBD1. V lost 6 bases and J lost 9; bases outside the gene matches: 9. There are 13 residues in the CDR3. The germline gives CDR1 SQVTM, CDR2 ANQGSEA. CDR3 sequence reads: CSVAGQGDTEQFF. CDR3 nucleotides: TGCAGCGTCGCGGGACAGGGCGATACTGAGCAGTTCTTC.

This clonotype has a handful of counts. This sequence joins TRBV7-9 and TRBJ1-3, with D unclear. Germline V gene sequence: CDR1 SEHNR, CDR2 FQNEAQ (reference sequence). V lost 6 bases and J lost 2, with 17 bases in between. The CDR3 consists of 16 residues. The DNA for the CDR3 is TGTGCCAGCAGTTCGCCCCCAGTCTTCGCTGGAAACACCATATATTTT. It encodes CASSSPPVFAGNTIYF.

The J gene is TRBJ1-1, the V gene TRBV23-1, with D hard to call. TRBV23-1 is an open reading frame, and its role is uncertain. The CDR3 is made up of 17 amino acids. Deletions cut 2 bases from V and 0 bases from J, with 16 bases between. Written as DNA, the CDR3 is TGCGCCAGCAGTCAAGGTCTGTCGGCCCACGTGAACACTGAAGCTTTCTTT. Protein product: CASSQGLSAHVNTEAFF.

The chain carries TRBV20-1 and TRBJ2-3; tentative D call: TRBD1 (6 bases). The CDR3 extends over 14 amino acids. Germline assignment: CDR1 DFQATT and CDR2 SNEGSKA (reference sequence). Trimming took off 4 bases at V and 7 bases at J, with 18 bases between the two ends. Here the CDR3 DNA reads TGCAGTGCTAATTTCGGCAGGGGAGTATATACGCAGTATTTT. Its protein is CSANFGRGVYTQYF.

CDR3 bases: TGTGCCAGCAGTCTAGGCCAGGAGAGGAATGAAAAACTGTTTTTT. Its translation is CASSLGQERNEKLFF. V is TRBV12-3 or TRBV12-4 and J is TRBJ1-4, with unresolved D. The CDR3 contains 15 residues. Trimming stripped 5 bases from V and 5 bases from J, with 15 bases between.

This clonotype was counted a few times. This chain uses TRBV5-5 with TRBJ1-1, with D maybe TRBD1 (5 bases). The CDR3 consists of 16 residues. Germline V gene sequence: CDR1 SGHKS, CDR2 YYEKEE (reference sequence). With 3 bases removed from V and 6 bases from J, the gap between germline ends came to 21 bases. This CDR3 reads CASSSDPGPLTPEAFF. The DNA of the CDR3 is TGTGCCAGCAGCTCGGACCCGGGACCATTGACACCTGAAGCTTTCTTT.

In DNA, the CDR3 is TGTGCCAGCAGCTTGATGGTGGGGAGTGTTCGTGGCTACACCTTC. Amino acids: CASSLMVGSVRGYTF. The rearrangement uses TRBV5-4 and TRBJ1-2; D unresolved. This CDR3 comprises 15 residues. V lost 1 base and J 7 bases, leaving 17 bases between the germline ends. Germline assignment: CDR1 SGHNT and CDR2 YYREEE (reference sequence).

This clonotype was detected only a few times. This chain connects TRBV7-3 to TRBJ2-3, with D tentatively TRBD2 (6 bases). The V end lost 4 bases, the J end lost 6 bases, and 11 bases lay between the germline ends. The CDR3 totals 13 residues. Per the germline V gene, CDR1 is SGHTA and CDR2 is FQGTGA. CDR3 nucleotides: TGTGCCAGCAGCTCAACTAGCCGGGATACGCAGTATTTT. As protein: CASSSTSRDTQYF. Full variable domain (missing parts from reference TRBV7-3 and TRBJ2-3): GAGVSQTPSNKVTEKGKYVELRCDPISGHTALYWYRQSLGQGPEFLIYFQGTGAADDSGLPNDRFFAVRPEGSVSTLKIQRTERGDSAVYLCASSSTSRDTQYFGPGTRLTVL.

This clonotype was seen many times. The chain couples TRBV7-3 to TRBJ2-1; TRBD2 is a possible D gene (5 bases). The V end lost 5 bases, the J end lost 8 bases, and 13 bases lay between the germline ends. This CDR3 contains 13 residues. Germline assignment: CDR1 SGHTA and CDR2 FQGTGA. The CDR3 reads CASSPSPEDEQFF. The CDR3 nucleotides are TGTGCCAGCAGCCCGAGCCCGGAGGATGAGCAGTTCTTC.